This is a list of T cell receptor beta chains from one sample in a study of T cells after yellow fever vaccination. Each CDR3 protein gets one entry after TCRdb re-called the 5' RACE reads with MiXCR. The data contain approximately 90,000 distinct CDR3 sequences, roughly 6% of them singletons. The sequences come from CD8+ T cells sorted from PBMCs, collected 10 days after the yellow fever booster vaccination. The receptors derive from a man between 18 and 35 years old who received the YFV17D yellow fever vaccine. Each CDR3 is given with its conserved first and last residue. Each record gives: D gene, J gene, clone size, V gene, CDR3 DNA, CDR3 protein. The D gene is left open where the match is weak. A clone size is listed for some rows: how often the clone was seen (once, few, many), or a class if it is expanded.

d_gene: -; j_gene: TRBJ2-6; abundance: -; v_gene: TRBV20-1; CDR3nt: TGCAGTGCTAGTGCTCCTTCTGGGGCCAACGTCCTGACTTTC; CDR3aa: CSASAPSGANVLTF
d_gene: -; j_gene: TRBJ2-1; abundance: many; v_gene: TRBV7-9; CDR3nt: TGTGCCAGCAGCTTAGACAGGGAGCTAGCTGGCGGGAGAAAGGAGCAGTTCTTC; CDR3aa: CASSLDRELAGGRKEQFF
d_gene: -; j_gene: TRBJ1-5; abundance: few; v_gene: TRBV30; CDR3nt: TGTGCCTGGAGTTGGGGGAACAATCAGCCCCAGCATTTT; CDR3aa: CAWSWGNNQPQHF
d_gene: -; j_gene: TRBJ1-6; abundance: few; v_gene: TRBV9; CDR3nt: TGTGCCAGCAGCGGAGTAGTCCAGGAGGGGCCCTATAATTCACCCCTCCACTTT; CDR3aa: CASSGVVQEGPYNSPLHF
d_gene: -; j_gene: TRBJ2-2; abundance: -; v_gene: TRBV6-5; CDR3nt: TGTGCCAGCAGCTTTACAAAAGCCGGGGAGCTGTTTTTT; CDR3aa: CASSFTKAGELFF
d_gene: -; j_gene: TRBJ2-2; abundance: medium-sized; v_gene: TRBV4-2; CDR3nt: TGTGCCAGCAGCCAAGTGGAGGGGAACACCGGGGAGCTGTTTTTT; CDR3aa: CASSQVEGNTGELFF
d_gene: -; j_gene: TRBJ2-7; abundance: few; v_gene: TRBV19; CDR3nt: TGTGCCAGTAGTAAGATTAGTACAGGTTCCTACGAGCAGTACTTC; CDR3aa: CASSKISTGSYEQYF
d_gene: TRBD2; j_gene: TRBJ2-5; abundance: few; v_gene: TRBV27; CDR3nt: TGTGCCAGCAGTCCTACCGGGAGGCAAGAGACCCAGTACTTC; CDR3aa: CASSPTGRQETQYF
d_gene: TRBD1; j_gene: TRBJ1-4; abundance: few; v_gene: TRBV12-3/TRBV12-4; CDR3nt: TGTGCCAGCAGGCCCGGACAGGGATGGTATGAAAAACTGTTTTTT; CDR3aa: CASRPGQGWYEKLFF
d_gene: -; j_gene: TRBJ2-2; abundance: few; v_gene: TRBV5-1; CDR3nt: TGCGCCAGCAGCTTGGCCCCGACTCCGAACACCGGGGAGCTGTTTTTT; CDR3aa: CASSLAPTPNTGELFF
d_gene: -; j_gene: TRBJ2-2; abundance: few; v_gene: TRBV15; CDR3nt: TGTGCCACCAGCAGAGTAGGGGACACGAACACCGGGGAGCTGTTTTTT; CDR3aa: CATSRVGDTNTGELFF
d_gene: TRBD1; j_gene: TRBJ2-1; abundance: few; v_gene: TRBV7-2; CDR3nt: TGTGCCAGCAGCTCCCCTGACAGGGCAATATCCAATGAGCAGTTCTTC; CDR3aa: CASSSPDRAISNEQFF
d_gene: -; j_gene: TRBJ1-1; abundance: -; v_gene: TRBV5-4; CDR3nt: TGTGCCAGCATCCCCGGGGAGGGGAACACTGAAGCTTTCTTT; CDR3aa: CASIPGEGNTEAFF
d_gene: -; j_gene: TRBJ2-3; abundance: many; v_gene: TRBV20-1; CDR3nt: TGCAGTGCTAGAGCCCCAGATACGCAGTATTTT; CDR3aa: CSARAPDTQYF
d_gene: -; j_gene: TRBJ1-1; abundance: many; v_gene: TRBV11-2; CDR3nt: TGTGCCAGCAGCTTCAAGGGGCGGGTTGAAGCTTTCTTT; CDR3aa: CASSFKGRVEAFF
d_gene: -; j_gene: TRBJ2-7; abundance: -; v_gene: TRBV5-1; CDR3nt: TGCGCCAGCAGCTCCAGACACCCGAACGAGCAGTACTTC; CDR3aa: CASSSRHPNEQYF
d_gene: TRBD1; j_gene: TRBJ2-2; abundance: few; v_gene: TRBV28; CDR3nt: TGTGCCAGCAGTTCCCGGGACAGGAACACCGGGGAGCTGTTTTTT; CDR3aa: CASSSRDRNTGELFF
d_gene: -; j_gene: TRBJ1-1; abundance: -; v_gene: TRBV27; CDR3nt: TGTGCCAGCAGTTTCGGGGGGCGGAAAGCTTTCTTT; CDR3aa: CASSFGGRKAFF
d_gene: TRBD1; j_gene: TRBJ1-1; abundance: -; v_gene: TRBV5-1; CDR3nt: TGCGCCAGCAGCGGGGGGGACAGGGAGCTCATGAACACTGAAGCTTTCTTT; CDR3aa: CASSGGDRELMNTEAFF
d_gene: TRBD1; j_gene: TRBJ1-2; abundance: -; v_gene: TRBV6-5; CDR3nt: TGTGCCAGCAGGGGGACAGGGTTTAACTATGGCTACACCTTC; CDR3aa: CASRGTGFNYGYTF
d_gene: -; j_gene: TRBJ2-7; abundance: -; v_gene: TRBV20-1; CDR3nt: TGCAGTGCTCGGGCGACAGGCTGGACCTACGAGCAGTACTTC; CDR3aa: CSARATGWTYEQYF
d_gene: -; j_gene: TRBJ1-6; abundance: few; v_gene: TRBV21-1; CDR3nt: TGTGCCAGCAGCTCACGACAGGCGACAAATCCAATTTCACCCCTCCACTTT; CDR3aa: CASSSRQATNPISPLHF
d_gene: -; j_gene: TRBJ2-2; abundance: few; v_gene: TRBV7-6; CDR3nt: TGTGCCAGCAGCATTACCGGGGAGCTGTTTTTT; CDR3aa: CASSITGELFF
d_gene: TRBD1; j_gene: TRBJ2-1; abundance: few; v_gene: TRBV10-3; CDR3nt: TGTGCCATCAGGGGACAGGACTTCTACAATGAGCAGTTCTTC; CDR3aa: CAIRGQDFYNEQFF
d_gene: -; j_gene: TRBJ1-2; abundance: few; v_gene: TRBV18; CDR3nt: TGTGCCAGCTCACCACCGGTCTCCAGGGTCTCGCATGGGGGCTACACCTTC; CDR3aa: CASSPPVSRVSHGGYTF
d_gene: -; j_gene: TRBJ2-1; abundance: many; v_gene: TRBV2; CDR3nt: TGTGCCAGCAGTGGACCCTACAATGAGCAGTTCTTC; CDR3aa: CASSGPYNEQFF
d_gene: -; j_gene: TRBJ2-7; abundance: -; v_gene: TRBV19; CDR3nt: TGTGCCAGTAGTATAGAAGGTGCAGTAGCTTACGAGCAGTACTTC; CDR3aa: CASSIEGAVAYEQYF
d_gene: TRBD2; j_gene: TRBJ2-3; abundance: many; v_gene: TRBV7-6; CDR3nt: TGTGCCAGCAGCTTGGGGGGGGGACCCACAGATACGCAGTATTTT; CDR3aa: CASSLGGGPTDTQYF
d_gene: -; j_gene: TRBJ2-6; abundance: -; v_gene: TRBV19; CDR3nt: TGTGCCAGTATGCTGAGTGGGGCCAACGTCCTGACTTTC; CDR3aa: CASMLSGANVLTF
d_gene: -; j_gene: TRBJ1-4; abundance: -; v_gene: TRBV5-1; CDR3nt: TGCGCCAGCAGCTTCTCCGGGATCGGGACTAATGAAAAACTGTTTTTT; CDR3aa: CASSFSGIGTNEKLFF
d_gene: -; j_gene: TRBJ1-1; abundance: many; v_gene: TRBV27; CDR3nt: TGCGCCAGCAGCTTGACAGGGAACACTGAAGCTTTCTTT; CDR3aa: CASSLTGNTEAFF
d_gene: -; j_gene: TRBJ2-2; abundance: few; v_gene: TRBV6-1; CDR3nt: TGTGCCAGCAGTCTGGACTGGAACACCGGGGAGCTGTTTTTT; CDR3aa: CASSLDWNTGELFF
d_gene: -; j_gene: TRBJ1-2; abundance: -; v_gene: TRBV5-1; CDR3nt: TGCGCCAGCAGCCTTAGGTGGGAAGACTATGGCTACACCTTC; CDR3aa: CASSLRWEDYGYTF
d_gene: -; j_gene: TRBJ1-1; abundance: -; v_gene: TRBV5-6; CDR3nt: TGTGCCAGCAGCGTCGACACTGAAGCTTTCTTT; CDR3aa: CASSVDTEAFF
d_gene: -; j_gene: TRBJ1-6; abundance: few; v_gene: TRBV4-2; CDR3nt: TGTGCCAGCAGCCAAGATAGGGTAATCCACTTT; CDR3aa: CASSQDRVIHF
d_gene: TRBD2; j_gene: TRBJ2-7; abundance: -; v_gene: TRBV12-3/TRBV12-4; CDR3nt: TGTGCCAGCAGGGCTAGCGGGGGCTACGAGCAGTACTTC; CDR3aa: CASRASGGYEQYF
d_gene: TRBD1; j_gene: TRBJ1-2; abundance: many; v_gene: TRBV12-5; CDR3nt: TGTGCTAGTGGGGTAGGGGGCTTTGGCTACACCTTC; CDR3aa: CASGVGGFGYTF
d_gene: -; j_gene: TRBJ1-5; abundance: many; v_gene: TRBV19; CDR3nt: TGTGCCAGTAGTCAAAGGGGTGGACAGATCAATCAGCCCCAGCATTTT; CDR3aa: CASSQRGGQINQPQHF
d_gene: -; j_gene: TRBJ1-5; abundance: few; v_gene: TRBV6-5; CDR3nt: TGTGCCAGCAGTTACTCGACTCAGGGCCAGCCCCAGCATTTT; CDR3aa: CASSYSTQGQPQHF